Following are 19 T cell receptor beta chains from one sample sequenced in a study of blood T cell repertoires in COVID-19. Sequencing used immunoSEQ multiplex PCR; TCRdb keeps in-frame clones, though not all of them. This table holds 60,000 or so clones, about nine tenths found once. The sequenced sample was peripheral blood. These receptors were collected from a human donor in a cohort sampled during active COVID-19.

The rearrangement joins TRBV7-9 to TRBJ2-1; tentatively, D is TRBD2 (5 bases). The V end was cut by 5 bases, the J end by 0 bases, with 23 bases between. The length of the CDR3 is 19 residues. Germline V lookup: CDR1 SEHNR, CDR2 FQNEAQ (reference sequence). CDR3 region: CASSPQLAFSYSSYNEQFF. CDR3 nucleotide sequence: TGTGCCAGCAGCCCTCAGCTAGCCTTCTCTTATAGCTCCTACAATGAGCAGTTCTTC.

The V call is TRBV20-1, the J call TRBJ2-1; 13 bases map to TRBD2. With 3 bases clipped from V and 9 bases from J, the junction kept 8 bases outside the gene matches. Germline CDR1 reads DFQATT; CDR2 reads SNEGSKA (reference sequence). The CDR3 length is 15 residues. CDR3 residues: CSASRLAGGLSEQFF. The CDR3 DNA reads TGCAGTGCTAGTAGACTAGCGGGAGGATTAAGTGAGCAGTTCTTC.

The chain couples TRBV19 to TRBJ2-6; 10 nucleotides agree with TRBD1. The CDR3 extends over 16 amino acids. After removal of 5 bases from V and 2 bases from J, the junction contained 3 bases not matched to a gene. Germline CDR1 is LNHDA and CDR2 is SQIVND (reference sequence). The CDR3 sequence is CASSQTGGAGANVLTF. The DNA for the CDR3 is TGTGCCAGTAGTCAGACAGGGGGCGCTGGGGCCAACGTCCTGACTTTC.

The chain is built from TRBV5-6 and TRBJ2-6; 12 nucleotides line up with TRBD1. The V gene end was trimmed by 2 bases and the J gene end by 0 bases; junction bases not matched to a gene: 6. The CDR3 extends over 19 amino acids. Germline lookup yields CDR1 SGHDT and CDR2 YYEEEE. The CDR3 reads CASSFGTGGSLSGANVLTF. CDR3 nucleotide sequence: TGTGCCAGCAGCTTTGGGACAGGGGGCTCCCTCTCTGGGGCCAACGTCCTGACTTTC.

This chain links TRBV5-6 with TRBJ1-2; a weak D match, TRBD1 (6 bases). Germline assignment: CDR1 SGHDT and CDR2 YYEEEE. CDR3 length: 14 residues. V gave up 2 bases and J gave up 7 bases, with 15 bases separating them. The CDR3 sequence: CASSLTGFLSGYTF. The CDR3 DNA follows: TGTGCCAGCAGCTTAACAGGGTTTTTATCTGGCTACACCTTC. The full variable domain, rest sourced from reference TRBV5-6 and TRBJ1-2, is DAGVTQSPTHLIKTRGQQVTLRCSPKSGHDTVSWYQQALGQGPQFIFQYYEEEERQRGNFPDRFSGHQFPNYSSELNVNALLLGDSALYLCASSLTGFLSGYTFGSGTRLTVV.

The CDR3 sequence is CATSRDRDSNQPQHF. CDR3 bases: TGTGCCACCAGTAGGGACAGAGATAGCAATCAGCCCCAGCATTTT. This chain joins TRBV15 and TRBJ1-5, with 7 bases fitting TRBD1. Germline CDR1 LNHNV, CDR2 YYDKDF (reference sequence). The CDR3 has 15 residues. Trimming at V came to 6 bases and at J to 0 bases, leaving 5 bases not matched to a gene.

This clone was observed once. V is TRBV6-5 and J is TRBJ1-2, with D perhaps TRBD1 (6 bases). The V end lost 5 bases, the J end lost 3 bases, and 16 bases lay between the germline ends. The CDR3 runs to 15 residues. Germline-derived CDR1 and CDR2 are MNHEY and SVGAGI. For the CDR3, the DNA is TGTGCCAGCAGTCCTCCCCGGACAGCAGACTATGGCTACACCTTC. Translating it yields CASSPPRTADYGYTF.

The chain has TRBV19 and TRBJ2-3, with 8 bases lining up with TRBD2. The CDR3 runs 14 residues. V shed 6 bases and J 13 bases; nucleotides not matched to a gene: 15. Germline values: CDR1 LNHDA, CDR2 SQIVND (reference sequence). CDR3 sequence reads: CASRSRASGLIEYF. The CDR3 nucleotides are TGTGCCAGTAGGTCAAGGGCTAGCGGGCTGATAGAGTATTTT.

The chain links TRBV3-1 (or the pseudogene TRBV3-2) to TRBJ2-5, with D perhaps matching TRBD2 (7 bases). V shed 6 bases and J shed 5 bases, with 10 bases lying between them. There are 12 residues in the CDR3. The V gene's germline CDR1 is LGHDT and CDR2 YNNKEL (reference sequence). In DNA, the CDR3 is TGTGCCAGCAGGAAGGGGGGGGAGACCCAGTACTTC. Amino acid sequence: CASRKGGETQYF.

This sequence joins TRBV7-2 and TRBJ2-3; D remains unclear. The V end lost 5 bases, the J end lost 4 bases, and 16 bases lay between the germline ends. Germline V gene sequence: CDR1 SGHTA, CDR2 FQGNSA. This CDR3 is built from 15 residues. CDR3: CASSLEIVVPDTQYF. The DNA of the CDR3 is TGTGCCAGCAGCCTCGAAATAGTTGTCCCAGATACGCAGTATTTT.

This chain links TRBV5-1 with TRBJ1-1; 8 bases line up with TRBD1. CDR1 is SGHRS, CDR2 YFSETQ, per germline. This CDR3 is built from 14 residues. The V segment lost 1 base and the J segment 4 bases; nucleotides outside the gene matches: 3. Here the CDR3 DNA reads TGCGCCAGCAGCTTGCCAGGGGGCGGCACTGAAGCTTTCTTT. Translating it yields CASSLPGGGTEAFF.

The genes are TRBV9 and TRBJ2-7, with 7 bases aligning to TRBD1. CDR1 and CDR2 (germline): SGDLS, YYNGEE. The trim removed 0 bases at V and 0 bases at J, leaving 3 bases unmatched. This CDR3 contains 15 residues. The CDR3 coding sequence is TGTGCCAGCAGCGTAGGACAGGGACCCTCCTACGAGCAGTACTTC. This codes for CASSVGQGPSYEQYF.

The rearrangement links TRBV9 to TRBJ2-3, with a tentative D call TRBD2 (5 bases). The CDR3 length is 16 residues. Germline assignment: CDR1 SGDLS and CDR2 YYNGEE. Deletions cut 0 bases from V and 2 bases from J, with 13 bases between. CDR3 bases: TGTGCCAGCAGCGTAGAGATGAGGGATTTCACAGATACGCAGTATTTT. Encoded protein: CASSVEMRDFTDTQYF.

The chain combines TRBV6-1 with TRBJ2-7; D is unclear. V lost 0 bases and J lost 2, with 8 bases in between. This CDR3 region has 14 residues. CDR1 is MNHNS and CDR2 is SASEGT in the germline V gene. CDR3 DNA sequence: TGTGCCAGCAGTGAAGCACGAGGTACCTACGAGCAGTACTTC. Its protein product is CASSEARGTYEQYF.

Here the CDR3 DNA reads TGTGCCAGCACCCGACAAGGGGGCGGTGGTGGCTACACCTTC. Its translation is CASTRQGGGGGYTF. The chain has TRBV6-5 and TRBJ1-2; 7 nucleotides line up with TRBD1. The CDR3 contains 14 residues. Germline loops: CDR1 MNHEY, CDR2 SVGAGI. J lost 7 bases, V lost 7 bases, and 12 bases had no gene match.

The rearrangement uses TRBV28 and TRBJ2-5, with a possible D match to TRBD1 (6 bases). CDR1 and CDR2 from the germline V gene are MDHEN and SYDVKM. The CDR3 consists of 13 residues. Trimming removed 4 bases from V and 14 bases from J, with 20 bases in between. CDR3 coding DNA: TGTGCCAGCAGTTCGATTATAGGACAGAGCTCCTACTTC. Its protein product is CASSSIIGQSSYF.

This rearrangement joins TRBV10-3 to TRBJ2-1; 9 bases line up with TRBD1. This CDR3 has 14 residues. Looked up from germline, CDR1 is ENHRY and CDR2 is SYGVKD. The V and J ends lost 8 bases and 5 bases, in that order; junction bases with no gene match: 7. The CDR3 DNA sequence: TGTGCCATCTCCGGACAGGGGCCACACAATGAGCAGTTCTTC. This gives the protein CAISGQGPHNEQFF.

The chain carries TRBV19 and TRBJ2-2; 8 nucleotides agree with TRBD2. The germline gives CDR1 LNHDA, CDR2 SQIVND (reference sequence). Trimming removed 1 base from V and 4 bases from J; junction bases left unmatched: 17. This CDR3 has 20 amino acids. The CDR3 bases are TGTGCCAGTAGTATAGCGGTTCGGGCTGCGAGCGGGAGAGGCACCGGGGAGCTGTTTTTT. It is translated as CASSIAVRAASGRGTGELFF.

This clone was recorded a few times. The CDR3 loop reads CASSQDRGPGEQYF. Written as DNA, the CDR3 is TGTGCCAGCAGCCAGGACAGGGGGCCTGGCGAGCAGTACTTC. V is TRBV5-4 and J is TRBJ2-7; TRBD1 matches at 11 bases. The CDR3 spans 14 residues. Unmatched junction bases numbered 6, after V lost 4 bases and J lost 6 bases. Germline V lookup: CDR1 SGHNT, CDR2 YYREEE (reference sequence).